Listed below are T cell receptor beta chains from one sample, sequenced in a study of tumor-infiltrating lymphocytes in primary liver carcinoma. TCRdb processed the multiplex PCR reads anew with MiXCR; each CDR3 protein has one entry. The table lists 90,000 to 100,000 distinct CDR3 sequences, more than 60% of them singletons. Source material: liver tumor tissue from sampling region 5. Receptors originate from a woman aged 60-75 years with primary liver carcinoma and hepatitis B virus infection. CDR3s include the opening cysteine and the closing phenylalanine or tryptophan. Each record gives: V gene, clone size, J gene, D gene, CDR3 protein, CDR3 DNA. A D gene is named only where the DNA matches it firmly. Not all rows give a size; the values are once, few, many and, for expanded clones, a class.

>TRBV5-1|NA|TRBJ2-7|TRBD2
CASTRLAGEGYEQYF
TGCGCCAGCACTCGACTAGCGGGAGAAGGATACGAGCAGTACTTC
>TRBV11-1|NA|TRBJ2-3|NA
CVSSLRQLAEESHF
TGTGTCAGCAGCTTAAGGCAACTTGCGGAAGAGTCTCACTTT
>TRBV10-2|NA|TRBJ1-6|NA
CASSGQSGPHLHF
TGCGCCAGCAGCGGACAGTCCGGACCACACCTCCACTTT
>TRBV28|NA|TRBJ2-3|TRBD2
CTSSLAASGSSIDTQYF
TGTACCAGCAGTTTGGCGGCTAGCGGCTCTAGCATAGATACGCAGTATTTT
>TRBV11-2|medium-sized|TRBJ2-3|NA
CASSLDLGRTFSQYF
TGTGCCAGCAGCTTAGATCTGGGTCGCACGTTCTCGCAGTATTTT
>TRBV11-2|medium-sized|TRBJ2-3|TRBD1
CASSWGRQGAADTQYF
TGTGCCAGCAGCTGGGGGAGGCAGGGGGCGGCAGATACGCAGTATTTT
>TRBV11-2|NA|TRBJ2-3|TRBD2
CAASLASGVDMQYF
TGTGCCGCCAGCTTGGCTAGCGGGGTAGATATGCAGTATTTT
>TRBV6-5|many|TRBJ2-7|TRBD1
CASSYSTGGSYEQYF
TGTGCCAGCAGTTACTCGACAGGGGGCTCCTACGAGCAGTACTTC
>TRBV11-2|NA|TRBJ2-2|TRBD2
CASSFAGVNTEELFF
TGTGCCAGCAGCTTCGCGGGAGTGAACACCGAGGAGTTGTTTTTT
>TRBV28|NA|TRBJ1-2|NA
CASSRTPGGIGGYTF
TGTGCCAGTAGTCGCACTCCCGGGGGGATTGGAGGCTACACCTTC
>TRBV11-2|NA|TRBJ2-2|TRBD2
CASGFRLAGDAGELFF
TGTGCCAGCGGCTTCCGACTAGCCGGAGATGCGGGGGAGCTGTTTTTC
>TRBV23-1|NA|TRBJ2-7|NA
CASSQQGYEQYF
TGCGCCAGCAGTCAACAGGGCTACGAGCAGTACTTC
>TRBV11-2|once|TRBJ1-5|NA
CASSAVGSNDQPQHF
TGTGCCAGCAGTGCAGTGGGCAGCAACGATCAGCCCCAGCATTTT
>TRBV4-2|many|TRBJ2-3|NA
CASSQARSFGDTQYF
TGTGCCAGCAGCCAAGCACGTTCGTTCGGAGATACGCAGTATTTT
>TRBV28|many|TRBJ2-7|NA
CASSLNSLGEQYF
TGTGCCAGCAGTTTGAACAGTTTAGGCGAGCAGTACTTC
>TRBV11-2|NA|TRBJ2-1|NA
CASSLQNEGFF
TGTGCCAGCAGCCTACAGAATGAGGGGTTCTTC
>TRBV6-2/TRBV6-3|NA|TRBJ2-1|TRBD2
CASSSSRGRVPYNEQFF
TGTGCCAGCAGTTCCTCTCGAGGGAGGGTCCCCTACAATGAGCAATTCTTC
>TRBV11-1|NA|TRBJ2-1|NA
CVSSAGLRSYNEQFF
TGTGTTAGCAGCGCGGGGCTTAGATCCTACAATGAGCAGTTCTTC
>TRBV29-1|once|TRBJ2-3|NA
CSVGRIDTNTQYF
TGCAGCGTTGGCCGGATTGACACAAATACGCAGTATTTT
>TRBV5-1|many|TRBJ2-1|NA
CASSLDSYYNEQFF
TGTGCCAGCAGCTTAGACAGCTACTACAATGAGCAGTTCTTC
>TRBV28|NA|TRBJ1-2|TRBD1
CASSRTGKDGYTF
TGTGCCAGCAGTCGGACAGGGAAGGACGGCTACACCTTC
>TRBV11-2|NA|TRBJ2-3|TRBD2
CASSSWGLTYTSDTQYF
TGTGCCAGCAGCTCATGGGGACTAACGTACACGTCAGATACACAGTATTTT
>TRBV5-1|NA|TRBJ2-6|NA
CASRGGNFGSGANVLTF
TGCGCCAGCAGGGGGGGAAATTTCGGCTCTGGGGCCAACGTCCTGACTTTC
>TRBV11-2|once|TRBJ1-5|NA
CAGSFAGSPQHF
TGTGCAGGCAGCTTCGCCGGGTCGCCCCAGCATTTT
>TRBV11-2|once|TRBJ2-3|NA
CASSLMRRGTDTQYF
TGCGCCAGCAGCTTAATGCGGAGGGGCACAGATACACAGTATTTT
>TRBV13|NA|TRBJ2-7|NA
CASSAEGGRLRVHYF
TGTGCCAGCAGCGCCGAAGGAGGCAGACTACGGGTGCACTACTTC
>TRBV14|many|TRBJ2-1|NA
CASSQGRGSYNEQFF
TGTGCCAGCAGCCAAGGTCGGGGCTCCTACAATGAGCAGTTCTTC
>TRBV5-1|NA|TRBJ2-7|NA
CASSLQSRAHEQYF
TGTGCCAGCAGTCTTCAGTCCCGTGCCCACGAGCAGTACTTC
>TRBV11-2|NA|TRBJ2-7|TRBD1
CGNSLIQGTYEQYF
TGTGGCAACAGTTTAATACAGGGGACCTACGAGCAGTACTTC
>TRBV6-5|NA|TRBJ1-2|NA
CASSYRPVGLAADYGYTF
TGTGCCAGCAGTTACCGACCGGTGGGGCTCGCAGCTGACTATGGCTACACATTC
>TRBV6-5|NA|TRBJ1-4|NA
CASSYLVWRANEKLFF
TGTGCCAGCAGTTACTTGGTTTGGCGGGCGAATGAAAAACTGTTTTTT
>TRBV11-2|few|TRBJ2-3|TRBD2
CAINLMRGGTDTQYF
TGTGCCATCAACTTAATGCGGGGGGGCACAGATACGCAGTATTTT
>TRBV12-3/TRBV12-4|many|TRBJ2-4|NA
CASSLMENIQYF
TGTGCCAGCAGTCTCATGGAAAACATTCAGTACTTC
>TRBV6-5|NA|TRBJ2-5|NA
CASSGHIGRETQYF
TGTGCCAGCAGTGGCCACATAGGGAGAGAGACCCAGTACTTC
>TRBV27|few|TRBJ1-4|NA
CASSKEATNEKLFF
TGTGCCAGCAGCAAGGAGGCAACTAATGAAAAACTGTTTTTT
>TRBV11-2|NA|TRBJ2-1|TRBD2
CASSLGLAGGLANEQFF
TGCGCCAGCAGCTTAGGACTGGCGGGAGGGTTGGCCAATGAGCAGTTCTTC
>TRBV28|once|TRBJ2-6|NA
CASSLSGSGANVLTF
TGTGCCAGCAGTCTCTCAGGGTCTGGGGCCAACGTCCTGACTTTC
>TRBV7-9|many|TRBJ2-7|TRBD2
CASSPRLSAGGFEQYF
TGTGCCAGCAGCCCCCGACTATCGGCGGGAGGGTTCGAGCAGTACTTC
>TRBV11-3|few|TRBJ2-5|NA
CASRAGRAVQETQYF
TGTGCCAGCCGCGCAGGACGCGCGGTACAAGAGACCCAGTACTTC
>TRBV29-1|NA|TRBJ2-3|TRBD2
CSVTGTRDTDMQYF
TGTAGCGTTACCGGGACTAGGGACACAGATATGCAGTATTTT
>TRBV5-1|NA|TRBJ2-5|TRBD2
CASSSGSGSQETQYF
TGTGCCAGCAGCTCGGGGAGCGGGAGCCAAGAGACCCAGTACTTT
>TRBV11-3|NA|TRBJ1-1|NA
CASSQDGSNTGALF
TGTGCCAGCAGCCAGGACGGCTCGAACACTGGAGCTCTCTTT
>TRBV7-9|many|TRBJ2-7|NA
CASSFGVEQYF
TGTGCCAGCAGCTTTGGAGTTGAGCAGTACTTC
>TRBV11-2|few|TRBJ2-2|NA
CASTQRLNTGELFF
TGTGCAAGCACCCAAAGACTTAACACCGGGGAGCTGTTTTTT
>TRBV4-1|many|TRBJ2-3|TRBD2
CASSPQRTGTSGSTDTQYF
TGCGCCAGCAGCCCCCAACGGACAGGGACTAGCGGGAGCACAGATACGCAGTATTTT
>TRBV29-1|many|TRBJ2-1|TRBD2
CSVETGTSVSYNEQFF
TGCAGCGTTGAAACCGGGACTAGCGTTTCCTACAATGAGCAGTTCTTC
>TRBV11-2|NA|TRBJ2-7|NA
CASSFAREQYF
TGTGCCAGCAGCTTCGCCCGCGAACAGTACTTC
>TRBV7-8|NA|TRBJ1-2|NA
CATSSAGAAGYTF
TGTGCCACCAGCTCAGCAGGGGCCGCCGGTTACACCTTC
>TRBV5-1|once|TRBJ1-4|TRBD1
CASSSSGTVNEKLFF
TGCGCCAGCAGCTCGTCCGGGACAGTTAATGAAAAACTGTTTTTT
>TRBV29-1|NA|TRBJ2-3|TRBD2
CSLILAGAGTDTQYF
TGCAGCCTTATTCTAGCGGGAGCGGGCACAGATACGCAGTATTTT
>TRBV11-2|few|TRBJ2-3|NA
CTSSMGLPTDTQYF
TGTACTAGTAGCATGGGGCTTCCCACAGATACGCAGTATTTT
>TRBV11-2|NA|TRBJ2-5|NA
CANSLRPAEQETQYF
TGTGCTAACAGCTTAAGGCCAGCGGAACAAGAGACCCAGTACTTC